This T cell receptor beta chain emerged from a study of monozygotic twins with inflammatory bowel disease (dated 2019 in TCRdb). General notes on the study: In total, 28 monozygotic twin pairs made up the full study: 19 Danish pairs, all IBD-discordant, plus nine German pairs, of which four were IBD-concordant and five were IBD-discordant. Each individual had, on average, about 151 000 unique TCRalpha sequences and 181 000 unique TCRbeta sequences available for analysis. The search for disease-associated traits relied mainly on comparing, within discordant pairs, IBD patients with their genetically identical healthy co-twins. Summary of the overall study and its limitations: IBD patients had lower TCRbeta repertoire diversity, measured by the inverse Simpson index, than their healthy co-twins. The analysis was unable to tell apart different T cell subtypes. Because patients received different immunosuppressive treatments, the repertoires may have picked up extra background noise and variability between individuals. Repertoire similarity did not differ between concordant and discordant twins, which could be due to limited statistical power. No single strong signal or clonotype linked to IBD turned up in the results, so the idea that one exists was not supported. IBD patients shared fewer clonotypes with other individuals than healthy twins did, most markedly in patients showing signs of disease activity.

From cysteine to phenylalanine, the CDR3 is 17 amino acids long. The DNA sequence is not available. Sequences MNHNS (CDR1) and SASEGT (CDR2) are obtained from the germline V gene. From each donor, an approximately 2.5 ml peripheral blood sample was collected into PAXgene tubes and kept at -80 degrees C. Without T cell sorting, total RNA was isolated from whole blood using the PAXgene blood miRNA kit on an automated QIAcube. Peripheral blood from monozygotic twin pairs concordant or discordant for inflammatory bowel disease was subjected to deep TCRalpha and TCRbeta repertoire profiling with unique molecular barcoding. Smoking habits were recorded for all twin pairs, and each individual was classified as a current, former or never smoker. To note about this clonotype: The specificity of this receptor is unknown.

Library prep was done by 5' RACE. Preparation of each TCR library used around 3,500 ng of total RNA. For each sample, cDNA synthesis with SMARTScribe reverse transcriptase was split into eight separate reactions. Unique molecular identifiers containing a 6-nucleotide sample barcode were introduced through template switching during cDNA synthesis. Amplification of TCRalpha and TCRbeta cDNA involved two nested PCRs of approximately 16 and 10 cycles, and each PCR was followed by bead purification. Before amplification, cDNA was treated with uracil DNA-glycosylase and purified using the QIAquick PCR purification kit. The second PCR was the step at which Illumina TruSeq-compatible adapters and sample-specific barcodes were added. Library quality and concentration were checked on TapeStation and Qubit, and libraries were pooled at roughly 5 ng each. Pooled libraries were sequenced on an Illumina HiSeq2500 single-index Rapid Run with 2 x 100 bp reads and custom sequencing primers. The paper's processing steps were these. MiGEC version 1.2.6 was used for UMI-based consensus assembly to correct PCR and sequencing errors. MiXCR version 2.1.1 was used to carry out V(D)J alignment, clonotype assembly and CDR3 extraction. Gene usage, clonotype sharing and MAIT/NKT TCR abundance were normalised by analysing the top 1000, 10 000 and 20 000 clonotypes per sample. After downsampling to 27 000 UMIs, diversity was calculated as the inverse Simpson index using the vegan R package. Statistical testing used paired Mann-Whitney U tests on the discordant twin pairs and applied Benjamini-Hochberg correction for multiple testing. The reads went through TCRdb reprocessing, and each CDR3 protein sequence gets one entry with no DNA. In this record, the V and J calls reflect TCRdb's handling and not the investigators' own analysis. In this sample's table one finds some 450,000 distinct CDR3 sequences. More than 2% of the sample is taken by the ten largest.

The chain links TRBV6-1 with TRBJ1-2; without DNA, the TCRdb call of TRBD1 cannot be checked. This TCR came from a human donor with ulcerative colitis or Crohn's disease, or a healthy co-twin of an affected twin (not recorded which). Material: blood. The CDR3 here reads CASTLGANRAANYGYTF.